The present T cell receptor beta chain was sequenced within a study of blood T cell repertoires in COVID-19. Background on the study: The origin of the acute and convalescent COVID-19 samples was the United States, Italy and Spain. The cDNA or gDNA used as material had been derived from T cells, B-cell-depleted T cells, or PBMCs.

The V gene end was trimmed by 0 bases and the J gene end by 5 bases; junction bases not matched to a gene: 2. Germline CDR1 and CDR2: LGHDT and YNNKEL (reference sequence). The CDR3 extends over 14 amino acids. Methods used by the authors: Nucleated cell counts were estimated from reference gene primer amplification. Some clones are missing from TCRdb's copy, which holds only in-frame ones; the method was immunoSEQ multiplex PCR. Clonal size and the V and J genes are those of that table, whereas D and trimming came from the DNA. Among 270,000 or so clones, approximately 90% were seen once, and the ten largest hold about 5%.

This TCR was recovered from a man aged 35-49 years with acute or convalescent COVID-19. The rearrangement links TRBV3-1 (or the pseudogene TRBV3-2) to TRBJ2-3, with 7 bases fitting TRBD1. The sequenced material came from peripheral blood. The CDR3 DNA is TGTGCCAGCAGCCAAGAGAACAGGGGAGATACGCAGTATTTT. It codes for CASSQENRGDTQYF.